A selection of T cell receptor beta chains follows, all from one sample in a study of cytomegalovirus exposure and HLA in healthy donors. Profiled with immunoSEQ multiplex PCR; TCRdb holds only in-frame clones, not every one. The table records fewer than 120,000 clones, around 78% of them present only once. Material: PBMCs. Source of these receptors: a woman aged 25 to 39 in good health and CMV-seronegative. Both conserved end residues are part of each CDR3. Fields, in order: clone size, D gene, J gene, V gene, CDR3 DNA, CDR3 protein. D genes are given only for firm matches. Size tells how often a clone was seen (once, few, many) or the class of an expanded clone, and some rows leave it out.

abundance: .; d_gene: TRBD1; j_gene: TRBJ2-5; v_gene: TRBV11-1; CDR3nt: TGTGCCAGCAGTACCGGGACAGGGGGCAGGGAGACCCAGTACTTC; CDR3aa: CASSTGTGGRETQYF
abundance: .; d_gene: .; j_gene: TRBJ2-7; v_gene: TRBV27; CDR3nt: TGTGCCAGCAGTCCGGGGTGGAGGGACGAGCAGTACTTC; CDR3aa: CASSPGWRDEQYF
abundance: few; d_gene: .; j_gene: TRBJ2-5; v_gene: TRBV7-7; CDR3nt: TGTGCTAGCAGTATACGGGGGAAAGAGACCCAGTACTTC; CDR3aa: CASSIRGKETQYF
abundance: few; d_gene: TRBD1; j_gene: TRBJ1-6; v_gene: TRBV6-6; CDR3nt: TGTGCCAGCAGTAAGCGTCCGGGACAGGGTGATCCACCCCTCCACTTT; CDR3aa: CASSKRPGQGDPPLHF
abundance: .; d_gene: TRBD2; j_gene: TRBJ2-7; v_gene: TRBV2; CDR3nt: TGTGCCAGCAGTGGCTCCACTAGCGGGATTGGCGAGCAGTACTTC; CDR3aa: CASSGSTSGIGEQYF
abundance: few; d_gene: TRBD1; j_gene: TRBJ1-2; v_gene: TRBV7-2; CDR3nt: TGTGCCAGCAGCCCGCACAGGGGAAAAGGCTATGGCTACACCTTC; CDR3aa: CASSPHRGKGYGYTF
abundance: .; d_gene: TRBD1; j_gene: TRBJ2-2; v_gene: TRBV29-1; CDR3nt: TGCAGCGTCCTTGGGACAGGGCTAGAAGAAGGCACCGGGGAGCTGTTTTTT; CDR3aa: CSVLGTGLEEGTGELFF
abundance: .; d_gene: .; j_gene: TRBJ1-2; v_gene: TRBV4-2; CDR3nt: TGTGCCAGCAGCCAAGAAGGGATAGGGGTTAACTATGGCTACACCTTC; CDR3aa: CASSQEGIGVNYGYTF
abundance: .; d_gene: .; j_gene: TRBJ2-7; v_gene: TRBV6-5; CDR3nt: TGTGCCAGCAGTACGCCGGGAAGGTCGTACGAGCAGTACTTC; CDR3aa: CASSTPGRSYEQYF
abundance: .; d_gene: TRBD2; j_gene: TRBJ2-7; v_gene: TRBV28; CDR3nt: TGTGCCAGCAGTCCCCCTGGGCGGGAGGGCCCCTACGAGCAGTACTTC; CDR3aa: CASSPPGREGPYEQYF
abundance: .; d_gene: .; j_gene: TRBJ1-2; v_gene: TRBV28; CDR3nt: TGTGCCAGCAGTGTACTGCAATGGGGCTACACCTTC; CDR3aa: CASSVLQWGYTF
abundance: .; d_gene: TRBD1; j_gene: TRBJ2-2; v_gene: TRBV16; CDR3nt: TGTGCCAGCAGCCGACAGGGAGACACCGGGGAGCTGTTTTTT; CDR3aa: CASSRQGDTGELFF
abundance: .; d_gene: TRBD1; j_gene: TRBJ1-6; v_gene: TRBV6-6; CDR3nt: TGTGCCAGCAGTAGTACTCAGGGGGGCTCACCCCTCCACTTT; CDR3aa: CASSSTQGGSPLHF
abundance: once; d_gene: .; j_gene: TRBJ2-2; v_gene: TRBV2; CDR3nt: TGTGCCAGCAGTGAAGAACTCGGGGGAATCACCGGGGAGCTGTTTTTT; CDR3aa: CASSEELGGITGELFF
abundance: .; d_gene: .; j_gene: TRBJ1-3; v_gene: TRBV7-8; CDR3nt: TGTGCCAGCAGCTTAGCCCGCGGCGCCACCATATATTTT; CDR3aa: CASSLARGATIYF
abundance: .; d_gene: .; j_gene: TRBJ1-1; v_gene: TRBV9; CDR3nt: TGTGCCAGCAGCGTTATCCAGGGTTCTGAAGCTTTCTTT; CDR3aa: CASSVIQGSEAFF
abundance: once; d_gene: TRBD1; j_gene: TRBJ1-6; v_gene: TRBV18; CDR3nt: TGTGCCAGCTCACCACGAGGGGGCGGAGACAATTCACCCCTCCACTTT; CDR3aa: CASSPRGGGDNSPLHF
abundance: once; d_gene: .; j_gene: TRBJ1-5; v_gene: TRBV7-2; CDR3nt: TGTGCCAGCAGCTTAGGGACATTTAGCAATCAGCCCCAGCATTTT; CDR3aa: CASSLGTFSNQPQHF
abundance: few; d_gene: TRBD1; j_gene: TRBJ2-7; v_gene: TRBV6-6; CDR3nt: TGTGCCAGCAGAGACACAGGGGCGGGCTACGAGCAGTACTTC; CDR3aa: CASRDTGAGYEQYF
abundance: few; d_gene: .; j_gene: TRBJ1-5; v_gene: TRBV9; CDR3nt: TGTGCCAGCAGCGTAGACGGTAGCAATCAGCCCCAGCATTTT; CDR3aa: CASSVDGSNQPQHF
abundance: .; d_gene: TRBD2; j_gene: TRBJ2-3; v_gene: TRBV9; CDR3nt: TGTGCCAGCAGCGGGAGGGACTATCGCCCAGATACGCAGTATTTT; CDR3aa: CASSGRDYRPDTQYF
abundance: .; d_gene: .; j_gene: TRBJ1-1; v_gene: TRBV11-2; CDR3nt: TGTGCCAGCAGCTTAGAGTTCGGGACACAGAACACTGAAGCTTTCTTT; CDR3aa: CASSLEFGTQNTEAFF
abundance: once; d_gene: .; j_gene: TRBJ2-3; v_gene: TRBV4-1; CDR3nt: TGCGCCAGCAGCCAAAGGGATCCGGTCAGGGGTACGCAGTATTTT; CDR3aa: CASSQRDPVRGTQYF
abundance: .; d_gene: TRBD1; j_gene: TRBJ2-7; v_gene: TRBV6-5; CDR3nt: TGTGCCAGCAGTTCCTCCGGGACAGGACCCTACGAGCAGTACTTC; CDR3aa: CASSSSGTGPYEQYF
abundance: .; d_gene: TRBD1; j_gene: TRBJ1-2; v_gene: TRBV4-1; CDR3nt: TGCGCCAGCAGCCAAGACGGCAGACAGGGTTTTAACTATGGCTACACCTTC; CDR3aa: CASSQDGRQGFNYGYTF
abundance: .; d_gene: TRBD1; j_gene: TRBJ2-7; v_gene: TRBV7-7; CDR3nt: TGTGCCAGCAGCTTACGACAGGGACCCTACGAGCAGTACTTC; CDR3aa: CASSLRQGPYEQYF
abundance: few; d_gene: .; j_gene: TRBJ2-7; v_gene: TRBV7-9; CDR3nt: TGTGCCAGCAGCTTAGGGGCCGCAGGGAATAGGCGGAACTACGAGCAGTACTTC; CDR3aa: CASSLGAAGNRRNYEQYF
abundance: .; d_gene: .; j_gene: TRBJ1-1; v_gene: TRBV5-8; CDR3nt: TGTGCCAGCAGCTTGTTACGGGGAGCTTTCTTT; CDR3aa: CASSLLRGAFF
abundance: few; d_gene: TRBD1; j_gene: TRBJ1-5; v_gene: TRBV19; CDR3nt: TGTGCCAGTAGTTCCGGGACAGGCCTCCAGCCCCAGCATTTT; CDR3aa: CASSSGTGLQPQHF
abundance: .; d_gene: .; j_gene: TRBJ1-5; v_gene: TRBV28; CDR3nt: TGTGCCAGCAGTTTCCGGGGGGGGCAGCCCCAGCATTTT; CDR3aa: CASSFRGGQPQHF
abundance: once; d_gene: TRBD1; j_gene: TRBJ2-1; v_gene: TRBV30; CDR3nt: TGTGCCTGGAGCACGACAGGGGGCGGTGAGCAGTTCTTC; CDR3aa: CAWSTTGGGEQFF
abundance: .; d_gene: .; j_gene: TRBJ1-1; v_gene: TRBV5-1; CDR3nt: TGCGCCAGCAGCAGAACAGGGCCCGAAGCTTTCTTT; CDR3aa: CASSRTGPEAFF
abundance: few; d_gene: .; j_gene: TRBJ1-5; v_gene: TRBV5-6; CDR3nt: TGTGCCAGCAGCTTGTCTCAGATCAATCAGCCCCAGCATTTT; CDR3aa: CASSLSQINQPQHF
abundance: .; d_gene: .; j_gene: TRBJ2-4; v_gene: TRBV7-2; CDR3nt: TGTGCCAGCAGCTTAGACCTAAAAAACATTCAGTACTTC; CDR3aa: CASSLDLKNIQYF
abundance: .; d_gene: .; j_gene: TRBJ1-2; v_gene: TRBV30; CDR3nt: TGTGCCTGCATTGGGGGCTGGCGAAAACTGGACTACACCTTC; CDR3aa: CACIGGWRKLDYTF
abundance: few; d_gene: .; j_gene: TRBJ1-2; v_gene: TRBV28; CDR3nt: TGTGCCAGCCGCGAGGCTACACGGAGAATGCGGGGAGAAGACTATGGCTACACCTTC; CDR3aa: CASREATRRMRGEDYGYTF
abundance: .; d_gene: .; j_gene: TRBJ1-2; v_gene: TRBV2; CDR3nt: TGTGCCAGCAGTGAAAGATGGGGCGCGCGCAGATACTATGGCTACACCTTC; CDR3aa: CASSERWGARRYYGYTF
abundance: medium-sized; d_gene: .; j_gene: TRBJ1-1; v_gene: TRBV6-4; CDR3nt: TGTGCCAGCAGTGAGGACATGAACACTGAAGCTTTCTTT; CDR3aa: CASSEDMNTEAFF
abundance: .; d_gene: .; j_gene: TRBJ2-7; v_gene: TRBV30; CDR3nt: TGTGCCTGGAGTGTCGGGGACTCGCACACCTACGAGCAGTACTTC; CDR3aa: CAWSVGDSHTYEQYF
abundance: .; d_gene: .; j_gene: TRBJ1-1; v_gene: TRBV7-3; CDR3nt: TGTGCCAGCAGCTTTTCTCCAGGGAGGACTGAAGCTTTCTTT; CDR3aa: CASSFSPGRTEAFF
abundance: .; d_gene: .; j_gene: TRBJ1-6; v_gene: TRBV28; CDR3nt: TGTGCCAGCAGAAACACAAACTCCTATAATTCACCCCTCCACTTT; CDR3aa: CASRNTNSYNSPLHF
abundance: .; d_gene: .; j_gene: TRBJ2-7; v_gene: TRBV28; CDR3nt: TGTGCCAGCAGGCTCGAACAGGGCCCCCGTTCCTACGAGCAGTACTTC; CDR3aa: CASRLEQGPRSYEQYF
abundance: once; d_gene: TRBD1; j_gene: TRBJ1-5; v_gene: TRBV7-2; CDR3nt: TGTGCCAGCAGCTTAGCGCAACAGGGGGCACAGCCCCAGCATTTT; CDR3aa: CASSLAQQGAQPQHF
abundance: .; d_gene: TRBD2; j_gene: TRBJ2-7; v_gene: TRBV7-4; CDR3nt: TGTGCCAGCAGCTTACTTCCCTCGGGCGGGAGTGTTTATTACGAGCAGTACTTC; CDR3aa: CASSLLPSGGSVYYEQYF
abundance: .; d_gene: .; j_gene: TRBJ1-6; v_gene: TRBV10-3; CDR3nt: TGTGCCATCACAGACGGGGACACTAATTCACCCCTCCACTTT; CDR3aa: CAITDGDTNSPLHF
abundance: few; d_gene: .; j_gene: TRBJ1-1; v_gene: TRBV29-1; CDR3nt: TGCAGCGTTGAAGTTTCGGTTACTGAAGCTTTCTTT; CDR3aa: CSVEVSVTEAFF
abundance: .; d_gene: TRBD1; j_gene: TRBJ1-5; v_gene: TRBV4-1; CDR3nt: TGCGCCAGCAGCCAAGAAGGGGACAGGGGGGTTCAGCCCCAGCATTTT; CDR3aa: CASSQEGDRGVQPQHF
abundance: few; d_gene: TRBD2; j_gene: TRBJ2-7; v_gene: TRBV4-1; CDR3nt: TGCGCCAGCAGCCAAGCTAGCGGGGGCCCCCGAAGGTTC; CDR3aa: CASSQASGGPRRF
abundance: .; d_gene: TRBD1; j_gene: TRBJ1-2; v_gene: TRBV27; CDR3nt: TGTGCCAGCAGAGAAGCAGGGGGGAGCTATGGCTACACCTTC; CDR3aa: CASREAGGSYGYTF
abundance: .; d_gene: .; j_gene: TRBJ2-7; v_gene: TRBV2; CDR3nt: TGTGCCAGCACCCCGCCAGACAAGGCCTACGAGCAGTACTTC; CDR3aa: CASTPPDKAYEQYF
abundance: .; d_gene: TRBD1; j_gene: TRBJ1-1; v_gene: TRBV30; CDR3nt: TGTGCCGGAGGACAGGGGCTCCCTGAAGCTTTCTTT; CDR3aa: CAGGQGLPEAFF
abundance: .; d_gene: TRBD2; j_gene: TRBJ2-5; v_gene: TRBV4-3; CDR3nt: TGCGCCAGCAGCCAAGACCCAGCGGGGGGGGTTTTAGAGACCCAGTACTTC; CDR3aa: CASSQDPAGGVLETQYF
abundance: .; d_gene: .; j_gene: TRBJ2-1; v_gene: TRBV5-1; CDR3nt: TGCGCCAGCATCGACGGGAATGAGCAGTTCTTC; CDR3aa: CASIDGNEQFF